This entry lists 27 T cell receptor beta chains sequenced from one sample in a study of cytomegalovirus exposure and HLA in healthy donors. The PCR was carried out with 60 Vbeta primers and 13 Jbeta primers. Sequencing was performed with immunoSEQ multiplex PCR; in TCRdb, only in-frame clones are kept and a portion is missing. Among about 80,000 clones listed, 80% were seen once. The sample consisted of PBMCs. These receptors came from a man aged 45 to 65 in good health and CMV-seropositive.

The rearrangement uses TRBV10-3 and TRBJ2-7; D perhaps matches TRBD1 (7 bases). The CDR3 runs to 15 residues. The V end lost 1 base, the J end lost 5 bases, and 15 bases lay between the germline ends. Germline values: CDR1 ENHRY, CDR2 SYGVKD. For the CDR3, the DNA is TGTGCCATCAGTGAGTGGAGGGACAGTGTCAACGAGCAGTACTTC. Translated: CAISEWRDSVNEQYF.

V gene TRBV5-6 combines with J gene TRBJ1-2; 9 positions agree with TRBD1. Germline CDR1 reads SGHDT; CDR2 reads YYEEEE. Trimming removed 0 bases from V and 3 bases from J; junction bases left unmatched: 3. The CDR3 consists of 15 residues. The CDR3 DNA is TGTGCCAGCAGCTTGGGGACAGGGGCGTACTATGGCTACACCTTC. This codes for CASSLGTGAYYGYTF.

This chain connects TRBV19 to TRBJ1-2; 11 nucleotides agree with TRBD1. Trimming removed 2 bases from V and 4 bases from J; junction bases left unmatched: 3. CDR1 and CDR2 from the germline V gene are LNHDA and SQIVND (reference sequence). The CDR3 runs 15 residues. This CDR3 is CASSITGTGGYGYTF. CDR3 nucleotide sequence: TGTGCCAGTAGTATAACCGGGACAGGGGGCTATGGCTACACCTTC. Using reference TRBV19 and TRBJ1-2 for the parts outside the CDR3, the full variable domain is DGGITQSPKYLFRKEGQNVTLSCEQNLNHDAMYWYRQDPGQGLRLIYYSQIVNDFQKGDIAEGYSVSREKKESFPLTVTSAQKNPTAFYLCASSITGTGGYGYTFGSGTRLTVV.

The chain combines TRBV5-1 with TRBJ2-1; tentatively, D is TRBD2 (6 bases). Trimming removed 1 base from V and 5 bases from J, with 22 bases in between. Germline V CDR1 and CDR2: SGHRS, YFSETQ. The CDR3 has 18 amino acids. The CDR3 is CASSLQHRAGQRHNEQFF. The CDR3 region has the DNA TGCGCCAGCAGCTTGCAGCATAGAGCGGGCCAGAGGCACAATGAGCAGTTCTTC.

This chain connects TRBV25-1 to TRBJ1-4; 8 bases fit TRBD1. Looked up from germline, CDR1 is MGHDK and CDR2 is SYGVNS. The CDR3 covers 16 residues. Trimming took 3 bases from V and 8 from J; bases not matched to a gene: 11. The CDR3 region has the DNA TGTGCCAGCAGTGACCCCCGACAGGGGAGGGAGGAAAAACTGTTTTTT. It yields the protein CASSDPRQGREEKLFF.

This sequence joins TRBV10-3 and TRBJ2-3; maybe TRBD2 (6 bases). The V end lost 6 bases, the J end lost 0 bases, and 10 bases lay between the germline ends. From germline, CDR1 is ENHRY and CDR2 SYGVKD. This CDR3 contains 14 residues. The CDR3 region is CAIRPSASTDTQYF. The CDR3 DNA reads TGTGCCATCAGACCTAGCGCTAGCACAGATACGCAGTATTTT.

This chain connects TRBV9 to TRBJ2-7, with 7 bases aligning to TRBD2. CDR1 SGDLS and CDR2 YYNGEE come from the germline V gene. Trimming took 4 bases from V and 6 from J; bases not matched to a gene: 10. The CDR3 totals 14 residues. CDR3 region: CASSTGLTVREQYF. CDR3 sequence (DNA): TGTGCCAGCAGCACGGGACTAACTGTCCGCGAGCAGTACTTC.

The chain employs TRBV18 and TRBJ1-1, with a weak D call TRBD1 (5 bases). Germline V lookup: CDR1 KGHSH, CDR2 LQKENI. The CDR3 extends over 12 amino acids. The germline V and J ends were trimmed by 6 bases and 7 bases, with 12 bases remaining between them. CDR3 sequence (DNA): TGTGCCAGCTCTAGGGGCAGAGATGAAGCTTTCTTT. This sequence encodes CASSRGRDEAFF.

The V call is TRBV18, the J call TRBJ1-5; the D is unclear. Trimming shortened V by 4 bases and J by 7 bases, and 14 bases separated the two germline ends. Germline V gene data show CDR1 as KGHSH and CDR2 as LQKENI. The CDR3 runs to 14 residues. CDR3 in amino acids: CASSQTRSSQPQHF. For the CDR3, the DNA is TGTGCCAGCTCACAAACTCGGTCGTCGCAGCCCCAGCATTTT.

V is TRBV4-1 and J is TRBJ2-5, with D tentatively TRBD2 (6 bases). Gene TRBJ2-7 matches the end of the DNA better, so the J call may be wrong. The CDR3 extends over 15 amino acids. CDR1 and CDR2 from the germline V gene are MGHRA and YSYEKL. The CDR3 loop reads CASSQEEQRAYEQYF. The CDR3 nucleotides are TGCGCCAGCAGCCAAGAGGAGCAGCGGGCCTACGAGCAGTACTTC.

The chain recombines TRBV6-1 with TRBJ1-1; possible D gene TRBD1, 6 bases. V was pared by 6 bases and J by 9 bases, with 23 bases between. The CDR3 contains 15 residues. Germline CDR1 MNHNS, CDR2 SASEGT. The CDR3 DNA is TGTGCCAGCAGCTCGGTAGACTGGACAGAACAGAAAGCTTTCTTT. Protein product: CASSSVDWTEQKAFF.

This chain uses TRBV5-5 with TRBJ2-5; D call uncertain. CDR3 length equals 11 residues. The V and J ends lost 4 bases and 5 bases respectively, with 6 bases between them. Germline CDR1 is SGHKS and CDR2 is YYEKEE (reference sequence). The CDR3 bases are TGTGCCAGCAGCCCCGGGGAGACCCAGTACTTC. Its protein product is CASSPGETQYF.

This sequence joins TRBV27 and TRBJ1-3; no reliable D call. Germline assignment: CDR1 MNHEY and CDR2 SMNVEV (reference sequence). Trimming cost V 0 bases and J 4 bases, with 22 bases left between them. The CDR3 runs to 19 residues. The CDR3 protein is CASSLSYYPPGGSGNTIYF. CDR3 bases: TGTGCCAGCAGTTTATCTTATTATCCGCCCGGAGGGTCAGGAAACACCATATATTTT.

CDR3 amino acids: CASSLAGGNYGYTF. CDR3 coding DNA: TGTGCCAGCAGCTTAGCAGGGGGCAACTATGGCTACACCTTC. The rearrangement uses TRBV7-9 and TRBJ1-2, with 7 bases lining up with TRBD1. The CDR3 covers 14 residues. From germline, CDR1 is SEHNR and CDR2 FQNEAQ (reference sequence). Unmatched junction bases numbered 0, after V lost 0 bases and J lost 2 bases.

This clone is a singleton in its sample. The CDR3 protein is CATSRDLASGNEQFF. The CDR3 region has the DNA TGTGCCACCAGCAGAGATTTGGCTAGCGGAAATGAGCAGTTCTTC. The rearrangement links TRBV15 to TRBJ2-1; 7 nucleotides match TRBD2. Germline values: CDR1 LNHNV, CDR2 YYDKDF (reference sequence). The CDR3 is made up of 15 amino acids. The V segment lost 0 bases and the J segment 7 bases; nucleotides outside the gene matches: 6. The full variable domain, its missing parts supplied by reference TRBV15 and TRBJ2-1, is DAMVIQNPRYQVTQFGKPVTLSCSQTLNHNVMYWYQQKSSQAPKLLFHYYDKDFNNEADTPDNFQSRRPNTSFCFLDIRSPGLGDTAMYLCATSRDLASGNEQFFGPGTRLTVL.

This clone turned up a few times. The chain carries TRBV30 and TRBJ2-7; D gene unclear. This CDR3 is built from 16 residues. V was pared by 1 base and J by 4 bases, with 20 bases between. Germline V gene lookup returns CDR1 GTSNPN and CDR2 SVGIG (reference sequence). CDR3 amino acids: CAWSDFKEKTAYEQYF. CDR3 sequence (DNA): TGTGCCTGGAGTGATTTCAAGGAGAAGACGGCATACGAGCAGTACTTC.

The CDR3 is CASSLGPMTGENQPQHF. In nucleotides, the CDR3 is TGCGCCAGCAGCTTGGGGCCCATGACAGGCGAAAATCAGCCCCAGCATTTT. V and J are TRBV5-1 and TRBJ1-5, with D perhaps matching TRBD1 (6 bases). V was clipped by 0 bases and J by 4 bases, with 17 bases between them. The CDR3 runs 17 residues. Germline-derived CDR1 and CDR2 are SGHRS and YFSETQ. Full variable domain (missing parts from reference TRBV5-1 and TRBJ1-5): KAGVTQTPRYLIKTRGQQVTLSCSPISGHRSVSWYQQTPGQGLQFLFEYFSETQRNKGNFPGRFSGRQFSNSRSEMNVSTLELGDSALYLCASSLGPMTGENQPQHFGDGTRLSIL.

The V call is TRBV13, the J call TRBJ2-7, with TRBD2 identical over 8 bases. V lost 4 bases and J lost 1; bases outside the gene matches: 9. The CDR3 is made up of 16 amino acids. From germline, CDR1 is PRHDT and CDR2 FYEKMQ (reference sequence). The CDR3 loop is CASSSPGREVSYEQYF. The CDR3 DNA reads as TGTGCCAGCAGCTCCCCGGGGCGGGAGGTTTCCTACGAGCAGTACTTC. The full variable domain, rest sourced from reference TRBV13 and TRBJ2-7, is AAGVIQSPRHLIKEKRETATLKCYPIPRHDTVYWYQQGPGQDPQFLISFYEKMQSDKGSIPDRFSAQQFSDYHSELNMSSLELGDSALYFCASSSPGREVSYEQYFGPGTRLTVT.

The CDR3 sequence: CAWRVGQGAWGTGELFF. CDR3 coding DNA: TGTGCCTGGAGGGTGGGACAGGGGGCTTGGGGGACCGGGGAGCTGTTTTTT. The V gene is TRBV30, the J gene TRBJ2-2; 12 bases align to TRBD1. The CDR3 totals 17 residues. V trimming: 3 bases; J trimming: 5 bases; junction bases outside the gene matches: 10. Germline CDR1 GTSNPN, CDR2 SVGIG (reference sequence).

The chain links TRBV30 to TRBJ1-1; a possible D gene is TRBD1 (6 bases). V gave up 1 base and J gave up 1 base, with 16 bases separating them. This CDR3 comprises 16 residues. In germline, CDR1 is GTSNPN, CDR2 SVGIG (reference sequence). Here the CDR3 DNA reads TGTGCCTGGAGTGGAAGGATCGGACAGTCGAACACTGAAGCTTTCTTT. It encodes CAWSGRIGQSNTEAFF.

CDR3 in DNA: TGTGCCAGCAGCTCACTCCGCAGACAGCTAAGGAGTAATGAAAAACTGTTTTTT. Translated, it gives CASSSLRRQLRSNEKLFF. The chain recombines TRBV11-2 with TRBJ1-4; weak D call: TRBD1 (5 bases). V was cut by 4 bases and J by 4 bases, with 22 bases left in between. The CDR3 covers 18 residues. Germline V lookup: CDR1 SGHAT, CDR2 FQNNGV. The whole variable domain, remainder taken from reference TRBV11-2 and TRBJ1-4, is EAGVAQSPRYKIIEKRQSVAFWCNPISGHATLYWYQQILGQGPKLLIQFQNNGVVDDSQLPKDRFSAERLKGVDSTLKIQPAKLEDSAVYLCASSSLRRQLRSNEKLFFGSGTQLSVL.

The chain has TRBV4-3 and TRBJ1-4; D gene unclear. Germline assignment: CDR1 LGHNA and CDR2 YSLEER. The CDR3 runs to 13 residues. V was shortened by 4 bases and J by 7 bases, with 10 bases between the two germline ends. The CDR3 DNA follows: TGCGCCAGCAGCCGCTGGTCGGGTGAAAAACTGTTTTTT. This translates into CASSRWSGEKLFF.

This chain joins TRBV15 and TRBJ2-5, with 13 bases matching TRBD2. The CDR3 loop spans 16 amino acids. The germline gives CDR1 LNHNV, CDR2 YYDKDF (reference sequence). J was trimmed by 2 bases and V by 4 bases; bases with no gene match: 4. The CDR3 protein is CATSNTGLAGQETQYF. As DNA, the CDR3 is TGTGCCACCAGCAACACGGGACTAGCGGGACAAGAGACCCAGTACTTC.

As regards this clone: One end of the junction varies from germline; a read error may be responsible. The V gene is TRBV7-9, the J gene TRBJ1-4; D unresolved. CDR3 length: 15 residues. CDR1 and CDR2 from the germline V gene are SEHNR and FQNEAQ (reference sequence). This CDR3 is CSSSLTGRTNEKLFF. The CDR3 bases are TGTTCCAGCAGCCTGACTGGCCGGACTAATGAAAAACTGTTTTTT.

The chain employs TRBV7-9 and TRBJ1-2; 9 positions agree with TRBD1. Losses at the gene ends were 5 bases for V and 6 bases for J; bases not matched to a gene: 7. From germline, CDR1 is SEHNR and CDR2 FQNEAQ (reference sequence). The CDR3 extends over 14 amino acids. CDR3 nucleotide sequence: TGTGCCAGCAGCGAAACAGGGGGCGTAAATGGCTACACCTTC. Translating gives CASSETGGVNGYTF. The full variable domain, with the rest looked up from reference TRBV7-9 and TRBJ1-2, is DTGVSQNPRHKITKRGQNVTFRCDPISEHNRLYWYRQTLGQGPEFLTYFQNEAQLEKSRLLSDRFSAERPKGSFSTLEIQRTEQGDSAMYLCASSETGGVNGYTFGSGTRLTVV.

This clone was detected a few times. The gene calls are TRBV29-1 and TRBJ2-1; 9 bases fit TRBD2. This CDR3 has 18 amino acids. The V gene's germline CDR1 is SQVTM and CDR2 ANQGSEA. With V trimmed by 4 bases and J by 0 bases, 13 bases remained unmatched. The DNA of the CDR3 is TGCAGCGTTGGGATGGCTAGCGGGGTCTTTAGCTCCTACAATGAGCAGTTCTTC. This codes for CSVGMASGVFSSYNEQFF.

The DNA of the CDR3 is TGTGCCAGTAGTAGAAGAGGGGACAATAGGAATCAGCCCCAGCATTTT. Protein sequence: CASSRRGDNRNQPQHF. The chain employs TRBV19 and TRBJ1-5; perhaps TRBD1 as D (6 bases). V shed 4 bases and J shed 4 bases, with 17 bases lying between them. CDR1 is LNHDA and CDR2 is SQIVND in the germline V gene (reference sequence). The length of the CDR3 is 16 residues.